The 11 T cell receptor beta chains below all came from one sample that was sequenced in a study of T cell responses to AZD1222 COVID-19 vaccine. Data came from immunoSEQ multiplex PCR; TCRdb stores just in-frame clones and leaves some out. The data show about 100,000 clones, around 90% seen once. The specimen comprised peripheral blood, sampled on day 0 of AZD1222 vaccination. The receptors were sampled from an adult in good health.

This clone appeared once. The chain has TRBV6-5 and TRBJ1-3; D possibly corresponds to TRBD1 (6 bases). The CDR3 loop spans 14 amino acids. Trimming shortened V by 6 bases and J by 1 base, and 10 bases separated the two germline ends. Germline V gene data show CDR1 as MNHEY and CDR2 as SVGAGI. CDR3: CASSRGTSGNTIYF. The CDR3 nucleotides are TGTGCCAGCAGCCGTGGGACATCTGGAAACACCATATATTTT.

The chain couples TRBV6-5 to TRBJ1-1; perhaps TRBD1 as D (5 bases). CDR3 length: 14 residues. V gave up 10 bases and J gave up 4 bases, with 19 bases separating them. The germline V gene encodes CDR1 MNHEY and CDR2 SVGAGI. The CDR3 reads CATNPGAGPTEAFF. The CDR3 DNA sequence: TGTGCCACCAACCCTGGCGCAGGGCCCACTGAAGCTTTCTTT.

Written as DNA, the CDR3 is TGCGCCAGCTCTACTGCTGCGAAAGAGACCCAGTACTTC. Its translation: CASSTAAKETQYF. The genes are TRBV10-2 and TRBJ2-5; no definite D call. From germline, CDR1 is WSHSY and CDR2 SAAADI. The CDR3 runs 13 residues. V lost 8 bases and J lost 3, with 13 bases in between.

The V gene is TRBV24-1, the J gene TRBJ2-5; D may correspond to TRBD1 or TRBD2 (5 bases each). The V gene lost 5 bases and the J gene lost 2 bases, with 11 bases spanning the gap. This CDR3 region has 14 residues. Germline V gene lookup returns CDR1 KGHDR and CDR2 SFDVKD. The CDR3 coding sequence is TGTGCCACCAGTGGACGGGGCAGTCAAGAGACCCAGTACTTC. Translation: CATSGRGSQETQYF.

The chain has TRBV5-8 and TRBJ1-4, with TRBD1 matching 7 bases. Germline V gives CDR1 SGHTS, CDR2 YDEGEE. V lost 5 bases and J lost 7; bases outside the gene matches: 11. The CDR3 is made up of 15 amino acids. The CDR3 loop reads CASRPTGTTSEKLFF. The CDR3, as DNA: TGTGCCAGCAGACCGACAGGGACTACCTCTGAAAAACTGTTTTTT. The complete variable domain, with remaining parts taken from reference TRBV5-8 and TRBJ1-4, reads EAGVTQSPTHLIKTRGQQATLRCSPISGHTSVYWYQQALGLGLQFLLWYDEGEERNRGNFPPRFSGRQFPNYSSELNVNALELEDSALYLCASRPTGTTSEKLFFGSGTQLSVL.

The CDR3 spells CASSIVWGGGNQPQHF. The DNA of the CDR3 is TGTGCCAGTAGTATAGTTTGGGGGGGTGGCAATCAGCCCCAGCATTTT. V usage is TRBV19 and J usage is TRBJ1-5; tentatively, D is TRBD1 (5 bases). The CDR3 is 16 amino acids. The V gene's germline CDR1 is LNHDA and CDR2 SQIVND (reference sequence). V dropped 1 base and J dropped 2 bases, with 12 bases sitting between them.

The rearrangement links TRBV28 to TRBJ1-2, with TRBD1 matching over 11 bases. Germline V lookup: CDR1 MDHEN, CDR2 SYDVKM. Trimming removed 6 bases from V and 8 bases from J; junction bases left unmatched: 11. The CDR3 is 15 amino acids. CDR3 DNA: TGTGCCAGCAGCCCACCCCCGGGACAGGGGGACGGCTACACCTTC. Protein: CASSPPPGQGDGYTF.

The chain couples TRBV6-5 to TRBJ2-5, with 9 bases lining up with TRBD1. This CDR3 spans 15 amino acids. V lost 5 bases and J lost 5; bases outside the gene matches: 9. Per the germline V gene, CDR1 is MNHEY and CDR2 is SVGAGI. CDR3 sequence (DNA): TGTGCCAGCAGTCAGCGGGACAGGGCGAGGGAGACCCAGTACTTC. Its protein is CASSQRDRARETQYF.

V is TRBV7-6 and J is TRBJ2-7, with 7 bases fitting TRBD2. The length of the CDR3 is 15 residues. Per the germline V gene, CDR1 is SGHVS and CDR2 is FNYEAQ. The V segment lost 2 bases and the J segment 3 bases; nucleotides outside the gene matches: 7. CDR3 nucleotide sequence: TGTGCCAGCAGCTTACGCTTCAGCGGGGACTACGAGCAGTACTTC. Protein sequence: CASSLRFSGDYEQYF.

This sequence joins TRBV15 and TRBJ1-2, with TRBD1 matching 7 bases. Germline-derived CDR1 and CDR2 are LNHNV and YYDKDF (reference sequence). The junction had 8 bases not matched to a gene; V was cut back by 1 base and J by 3 bases. The CDR3 loop spans 16 amino acids. The CDR3 is CATSRGGTANHYGYTF. Here the CDR3 DNA reads TGTGCCACCAGCAGAGGAGGGACAGCAAACCACTATGGCTACACCTTC.

This chain joins TRBV5-6 and TRBJ1-5, with D uncertain. CDR3 length: 15 amino acids. Deletions cut 0 bases from V and 4 bases from J, with 11 bases between. CDR1 and CDR2 (germline): SGHDT, YYEEEE. In DNA form, the CDR3 reads TGTGCCAGCAGCTTGGGAGGGTTTGAGAATCAGCCCCAGCATTTT. Translated, it gives CASSLGGFENQPQHF.